Given below is one TCR beta chain in context. The sample belongs to a study of early T cells in non-severe SARS-CoV-2 infection. The germline V and J ends were trimmed by 5 bases and 4 bases, with 22 bases remaining between them. This CDR3 is built from 16 residues. CDR1 DFQATT and CDR2 SNEGSKA come from the germline V gene (reference sequence). The library protocol tagged individual cDNA molecules with unique molecular identifiers. A single record per CDR3 protein comes from TCRdb applying MiXCR to the 5' RACE reads. The sample has approximately 100,000 distinct CDR3 sequences, 16% seen once; the top ten hold roughly 1.3%.

The clonotype comes from an adult who was a healthcare worker with PCR-confirmed SARS-CoV-2 infection or an uninfected control (not recorded which). Sample: whole blood. V gene TRBV20-1 combines with J gene TRBJ2-3; D is possibly TRBD2 (6 bases). CDR3 in amino acids: CSASDYGLSLADTQYF. The CDR3 DNA sequence: TGCAGTGCTTCGGACTATGGGCTTTCCTTGGCAGATACGCAGTATTTT.